This TCR beta chain was obtained from a study of shared clonotypes between healthy human individuals. With regard to this clone: Its antigen is as yet unknown.

CD45RO-negative cells were positively selected for CCR7, leaving out terminally differentiated effector memory CD45RA+ cells. Study-wide findings and caveats: With several donors compared, 4.5% to 6.5% of naive CD4 clonotypes were shared.

There are 15 residues in the CDR3. From germline, CDR1 is MDHEN and CDR2 SYDVKM. V lost 6 bases to trimming and J lost 8 bases; unmatched junction nucleotides: 7. Profiled with immunoSEQ multiplex PCR; TCRdb holds only in-frame clones, not every one. Among around 650,000 clones listed, roughly 96% were seen once. The sequence came from a woman aged 25-40 years in good health. This chain links TRBV28 with TRBJ2-1; 13 positions agree with TRBD2. The sample taken for sequencing was naive CD8+ T cells sorted from blood. CDR3 coding DNA: TGTGCCAGCAGCCCCACTAGCGGGAGGGCATATGAGCAGTTCTTC. Translation gives CASSPTSGRAYEQFF. Full variable domain (missing parts from reference TRBV28 and TRBJ2-1): DVKVTQSSRYLVKRTGEKVFLECVQDMDHENMFWYRQDPGLGLRLIYFSYDVKMKEKGDIPEGYSVSREKKERFSLILESASTNQTSMYLCASSPTSGRAYEQFFGPGTRLTVL.